This T cell receptor beta chain was captured in a study of T cells in Graves' hyperthyroidism and ophthalmopathy. Findings and caveats of the study: Ophthalmopathy, which appeared later, was predicted by the model a median around 6.9 months before onset. A model of 13 V-J pairs discriminated ophthalmopathy from stable hyperthyroidism.

Exclusion followed for patients with uncontrolled infection, other autoimmune disease, pregnancy or lactation. This CDR3 comprises 12 residues. The V gene lost 4 bases and the J gene lost 7 bases, with 11 bases spanning the gap. Germline values: CDR1 SGHRS, CDR2 YFSETQ. The TCR beta CDR3 regions underwent amplification using RNA transcripts as the source. The study used the HTBI primer set for a first-round RT-PCR of the TCR CDR3. TCRdb recomputed calls from the multiplex PCR reads with MiXCR, one row per CDR3 protein. The table has fewer than 350,000 distinct CDR3 sequences, over 15% seen once. Many counts were recorded for this clonotype. Its antigen is unidentified.

The TCR originated in a woman aged 40-49 years with Graves' ophthalmopathy. The sequenced sample consisted of blood. The rearrangement links TRBV5-1 to TRBJ1-2, with a tentative D call TRBD1 (5 bases). Written as DNA, the CDR3 is TGCGCCAGCAGCACCCAGGGAGTTGGCTACACCTTC. It encodes CASSTQGVGYTF.